What follows is one T cell receptor (beta chain) and its context. Its antigen is unknown. The table came from immunoSEQ multiplex PCR; TCRdb's copy has only in-frame clones and leaves some out. The data show 130,000 to 150,000 clones, about 86% seen once. The data were taken from a study of radiation and T cells in renal cell carcinoma. Study results and caveats: Top tumor clonotypes rose in blood 2 weeks post-radiation, then contracted. Pretreatment tumor biopsies were lacking, so baseline clonotypes are unknown.

The time point is: blood 4 weeks post-SBRT, at nephrectomy. Treatment here: 15 Gy SBRT to primary tumor, nephrectomy 4 weeks later. Radiation-treated patients gave blood at baseline, week 2 and week 4. Clear cell pathology was present in this patient's renal cell carcinoma. The germline V and J ends were trimmed by 3 bases and 0 bases, with 15 bases remaining between them. CDR3 length: 17 residues. CDR1 and CDR2 from the germline V gene are LGHNA and YSLEER. The J gene is TRBJ2-1, the V gene TRBV4-3; maybe TRBD2 (7 bases). The clonotype was recovered from a woman in her 50s with renal cell carcinoma. This specimen consisted of blood, obtained from a patient whose treatment included radiotherapy and nephrectomy. CDR3 DNA: TGCGCCAGCAGCCAGGAAAGGGGGGGGCCCTCCTACAATGAGCAGTTCTTC. Protein: CASSQERGGPSYNEQFF.